The present TCR beta chain was sequenced within a study of shared clonotypes between healthy human individuals. From germline, CDR1 is GTSNPN and CDR2 SVGIG (reference sequence). V was trimmed by 0 bases and J by 0 bases, leaving 9 bases between them. The CDR3 is 14 residues long. A word on this clone: The antigen is undetermined.

CD8 cells regarded as naive lacked CD45RO, were positively chosen for CCR7, and omitted terminally differentiated effector memory CD45RA+ cells. The method was immunoSEQ multiplex PCR; TCRdb's version includes in-frame clones alone and lacks a portion of them. The table includes some 2 million clones, about 95% detected once. Whole-study findings and limits: Researchers sampled blood only, noting tissue repertoires likely differ.

The chain carries TRBV30 and TRBJ2-7; D not certain. This clonotype was sampled from a man between 18 and 35 years old in good health. Sequenced input: naive CD8+ T cells sorted from blood. CDR3 protein: CAWSVRSNSYEQYF. CDR3 nucleotide sequence: TGTGCCTGGAGTGTACGGAGCAACTCCTACGAGCAGTACTTC.